This T cell receptor (beta chain) was retrieved from a study of shared clonotypes between healthy human individuals (dated by TCRdb to the early 2020s). Study-level background: The cohort comprised a couple of women and a few men aged 18 to 49 years. For each donor, CD4 naive and CD4 memory were each given three plates, CD8 naive was given two plates, and CD8 memory was given one plate. To estimate repertoire size and how much clonotypes are shared between individuals, the study performed deep sequencing of blood TCR repertoires from roughly five healthy adults. Different laboratories and diverse techniques were used to prepare libraries and sequence TCR repertoires, to increase sequencing depth and limit assay-specific biases. Leukapheresis yielded between about 0.94 and 8.9 billion PBMCs per donor. Study-wide conclusions, independent of this receptor: Incomplete sequencing was indicated by rarefaction of sorted-subset datasets, despite the large sequencing depth. Around 5.4% of naive CD4, more than 3% of naive CD8, about 2.5% of memory CD4, and over 0.35% of memory CD8 clonotypes were shared across a few donors. Sampling was restricted to blood, and TCR repertoires in tissue are likely to differ from TCR repertoires in blood. Larger estimated clonotype richness was generally found for naive subsets than for memory subsets. Higher generation probabilities were observed for clonotypes shared by all four sorted-subset donors than for non-shared clonotypes. Based on pairwise subsampling, the degree of clonotype sharing among donors was expected to be affected by sequencing depth. The genetic and exposure-history diversity represented was limited by the small number of donors.

V is shortened by 1 base, J by 4 bases, and the region joining them spans 17 bases. The CDR3 holds 16 amino acids from the cysteine to the phenylalanine. Only the CDR3 DNA stays, 48 bases, in frame from base 1. CDR1 and CDR2 (SGHRS, YFSETQ) derive from the germline V gene. On this clone: The clone's antigen remains unknown. One base away there is no much larger clone; base qualities are not given.

The donors were healthy, HIV-negative adults who had no recently reported acute infections or vaccinations. Only Caucasian adults living in Nashville, Tennessee, USA were represented among the donors. CD4+ T cells were enriched by magnetic negative selection; naive cells were then positively selected on CD45RA, and the negative fraction formed the memory subset. Blood was obtained by leukapheresis, after which PBMCs were separated by Ficoll-Histopaque density gradient centrifugation and cryopreserved in liquid nitrogen vapor phase. Purity and quantity of every magnetically sorted T cell population were checked by analytical flow cytometry. Genomic DNA was isolated from every sorted fraction and measured by UV absorbance on a Nanodrop 2000c. TCR CDR3 regions were amplified from genomic DNA by multiplex PCR using the deep immunoSEQ assay. Extracted genomic DNA from each cell subset was distributed evenly across all wells of several immunoSEQ 96-well plates, and each plate was treated as a replicate. For sorted subsets, each replicate PCR was loaded with approximately 200 ng genomic DNA, equivalent to 30,000 to 35,000 T cell genomes. The purified libraries were quantified using a Qubit 3.0 fluorometer, sized with a Bioanalyzer 2100, and then quantified again using the KAPA Library Quantification kit. Each immunoSEQ 96-well plate was sequenced on its own single-read 150-cycle Illumina NextSeq 550 flow cell. Processing in the source paper ran as follows. Because only junctional sequences without quality scores were contained in the immunoSEQ output, filtering matching that applied to full-length reads could not be performed. To assign V/J genes and CDR3, sequences were annotated against IMGT germline references using PyIR, a Python wrapper for IgBLAST v1.9. Reads were filtered out if the reads had weak V/J assignments (E-value above 1e-6), no CDR3, stop codons, out-of-frame junctions, or ambiguous translated residues. A V3J clonotype was defined by an identical inferred V gene, J gene, and CDR3 amino acid sequence. The percentage overlap between two repertoires was calculated by dividing the number of shared unique clonotypes by the size of the smaller repertoire. Three approaches were used to assess repertoire richness: RTK rarefaction, the Chao1 estimator, and Recon v2.1 estimates of unobserved clonotypes. OLGA was used to compute generation probabilities for all TCRbeta clonotypes that the gDNA method yielded from a few donors. In TCRdb, the immuneACCESS table is reduced to in-frame sequences with V and J assigned. These tables do not hold every clone; where another copy was compared, an unresolved V gene accounts for under half, and the others remain unexplained. V and J calls and clone size are as listed in that table; D and trimming were resolved from the DNA. The sample table records millions of clones; 85% to 95% of these occur just once. The top ten clones comprise more than 0.1% of the sample.

Recombination connected TRBV5-1 to TRBJ1-2; the D gene cannot be named for sure. Sequencing was done on a sample of naive CD4+ T cells sorted from blood. The cell subset or site label here, explained by the study, means: CD45RA+ positively selected. The sequence derives from a man aged 18 to 29 in good health. The bases read TGCGCCAGCAGCTTGAATGTTTGGGAAAGCAGCTATGGCTACACCTTC. Translated, this gives CASSLNVWESSYGYTF.